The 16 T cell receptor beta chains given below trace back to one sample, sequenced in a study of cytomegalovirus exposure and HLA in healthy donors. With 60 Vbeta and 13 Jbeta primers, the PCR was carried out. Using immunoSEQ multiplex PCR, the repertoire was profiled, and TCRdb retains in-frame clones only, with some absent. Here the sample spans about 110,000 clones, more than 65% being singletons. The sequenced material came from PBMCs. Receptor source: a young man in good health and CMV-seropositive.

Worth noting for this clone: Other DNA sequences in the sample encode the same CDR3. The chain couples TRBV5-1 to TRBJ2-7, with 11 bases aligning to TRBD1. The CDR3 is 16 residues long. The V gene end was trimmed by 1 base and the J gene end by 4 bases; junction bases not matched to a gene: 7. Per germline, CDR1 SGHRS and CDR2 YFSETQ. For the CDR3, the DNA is TGCGCCAGCAGCTTGTCTCCCGGACAGGGGGCATACGAGCAGTACTTC. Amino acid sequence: CASSLSPGQGAYEQYF.

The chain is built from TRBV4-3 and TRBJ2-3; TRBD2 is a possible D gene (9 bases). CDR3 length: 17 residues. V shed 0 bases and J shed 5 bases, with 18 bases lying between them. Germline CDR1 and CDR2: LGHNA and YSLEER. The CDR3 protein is CASSQERSGGTGDTQYF. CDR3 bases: TGCGCCAGCAGCCAAGAACGGAGCGGGGGGACAGGAGATACGCAGTATTTT.

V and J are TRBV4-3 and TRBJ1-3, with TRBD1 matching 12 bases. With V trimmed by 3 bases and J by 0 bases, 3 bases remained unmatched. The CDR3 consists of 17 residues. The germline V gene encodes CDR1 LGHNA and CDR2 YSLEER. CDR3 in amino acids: CASSQGQGAYSGNTIYF. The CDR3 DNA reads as TGCGCCAGCAGCCAGGGACAGGGGGCATACTCTGGAAACACCATATATTTT.

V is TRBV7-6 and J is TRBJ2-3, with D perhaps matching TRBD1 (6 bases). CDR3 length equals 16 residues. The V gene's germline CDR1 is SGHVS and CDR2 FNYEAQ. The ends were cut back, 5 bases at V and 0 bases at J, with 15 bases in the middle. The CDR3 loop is CASSPGQYYSTDTQYF. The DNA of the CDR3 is TGTGCCAGCAGCCCCGGACAGTACTATAGCACAGATACGCAGTATTTT.

Written as DNA, the CDR3 is TGTGCCAGCAGCGCTAATCTGAACACTGAAGCTTTCTTT. Its protein is CASSANLNTEAFF. This chain links TRBV7-9 with TRBJ1-1; D unclear. CDR1 and CDR2 from the germline V gene are SEHNR and FQNEAQ (reference sequence). Trimming removed 5 bases at V and 0 bases at J, with 7 bases between. The CDR3 is made up of 13 amino acids.

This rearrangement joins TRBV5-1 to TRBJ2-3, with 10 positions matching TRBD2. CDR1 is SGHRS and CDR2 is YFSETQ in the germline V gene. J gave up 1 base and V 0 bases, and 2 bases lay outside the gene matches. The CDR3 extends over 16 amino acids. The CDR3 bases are TGCGCCAGCAGCTTGGCTAGCGGGGGACGCACAGATACGCAGTATTTT. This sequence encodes CASSLASGGRTDTQYF.

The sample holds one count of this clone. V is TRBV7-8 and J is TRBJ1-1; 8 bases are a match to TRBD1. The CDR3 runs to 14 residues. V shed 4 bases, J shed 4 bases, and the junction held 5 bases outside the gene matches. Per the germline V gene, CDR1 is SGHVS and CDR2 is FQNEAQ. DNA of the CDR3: TGTGCCAGCAGCTCCCAGGGGGCCGCCACTGAAGCTTTCTTT. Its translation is CASSSQGAATEAFF. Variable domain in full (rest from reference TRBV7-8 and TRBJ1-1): GAGVSQSPRYKVAKRGQDVALRCDPISGHVSLFWYQQALGQGPEFLTYFQNEAQLDKSGLPSDRFFAERPEGSVSTLKIQRTQQEDSAVYLCASSSQGAATEAFFGQGTRLTVV.

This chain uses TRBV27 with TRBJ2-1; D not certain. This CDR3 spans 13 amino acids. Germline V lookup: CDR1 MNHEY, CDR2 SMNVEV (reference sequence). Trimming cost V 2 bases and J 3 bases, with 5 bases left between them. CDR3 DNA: TGTGCCAGCAGTTTACCCAACTACAATGAGCAGTTCTTC. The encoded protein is CASSLPNYNEQFF.

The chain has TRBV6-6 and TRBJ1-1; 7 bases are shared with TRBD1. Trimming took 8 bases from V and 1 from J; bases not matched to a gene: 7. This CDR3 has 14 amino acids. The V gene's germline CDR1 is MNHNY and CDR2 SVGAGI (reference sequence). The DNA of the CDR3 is TGTGCCAGCTCCCTCGGGACAGCGAACACTGAAGCTTTCTTT. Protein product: CASSLGTANTEAFF.

The CDR3 region has the DNA TGTGCCAGCAGGGGCCGGGACAGAGCTAACTATGGCTACACCTTC. The encoded protein is CASRGRDRANYGYTF. This chain joins TRBV7-2 and TRBJ1-2; 7 bases match TRBD1. Per germline, CDR1 SGHTA and CDR2 FQGNSA. V shed 6 bases, J shed 0 bases, and the junction held 7 bases outside the gene matches. The CDR3 is 15 amino acids.

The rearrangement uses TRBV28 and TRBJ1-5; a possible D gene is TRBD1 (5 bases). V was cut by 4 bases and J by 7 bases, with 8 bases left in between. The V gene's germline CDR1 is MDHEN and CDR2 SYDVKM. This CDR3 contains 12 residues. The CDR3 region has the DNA TGTGCCAGCAGTTCGACAGCACAGCCCCAGCATTTT. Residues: CASSSTAQPQHF.

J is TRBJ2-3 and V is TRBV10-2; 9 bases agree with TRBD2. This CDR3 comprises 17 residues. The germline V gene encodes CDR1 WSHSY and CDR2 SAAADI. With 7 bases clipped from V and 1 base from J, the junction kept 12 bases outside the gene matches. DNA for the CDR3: TGCGCCAGCACTCCTAACGCGGGGGGGCGGGGCACAGATACGCAGTATTTT. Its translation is CASTPNAGGRGTDTQYF.

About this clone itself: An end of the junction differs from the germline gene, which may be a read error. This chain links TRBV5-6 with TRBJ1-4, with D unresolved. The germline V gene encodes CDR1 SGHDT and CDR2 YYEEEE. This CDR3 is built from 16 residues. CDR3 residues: CASNLERGGTNEKLFF. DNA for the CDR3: TGTGCCAGCAACTTGGAGCGAGGAGGAACTAATGAAAAACTGTTTTTT.

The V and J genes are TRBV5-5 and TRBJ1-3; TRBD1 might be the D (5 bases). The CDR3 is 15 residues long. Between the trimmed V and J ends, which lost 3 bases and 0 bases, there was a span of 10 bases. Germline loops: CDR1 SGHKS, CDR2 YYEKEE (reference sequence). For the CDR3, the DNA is TGTGCCAGCAGCTGGCAAGGGGACTCTGGAAACACCATATATTTT. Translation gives CASSWQGDSGNTIYF.

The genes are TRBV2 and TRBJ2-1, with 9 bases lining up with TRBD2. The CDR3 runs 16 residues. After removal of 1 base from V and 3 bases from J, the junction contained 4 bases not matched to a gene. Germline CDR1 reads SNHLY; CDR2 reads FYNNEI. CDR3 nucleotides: TGTGCCAGCAGTGAAGGTGGAGCGGGGGGCTACAATGAGCAGTTCTTC. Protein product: CASSEGGAGGYNEQFF.

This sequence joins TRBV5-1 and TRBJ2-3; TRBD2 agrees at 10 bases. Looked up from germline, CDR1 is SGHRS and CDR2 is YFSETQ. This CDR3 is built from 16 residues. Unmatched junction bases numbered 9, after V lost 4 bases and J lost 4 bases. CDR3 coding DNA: TGCGCCAGCAGCCCCGGGTGGACTAGCGGCCCAGATACGCAGTATTTT. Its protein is CASSPGWTSGPDTQYF.